The 8 T cell receptor beta chains given below trace back to one sample, sequenced in a study of cytomegalovirus exposure and HLA in healthy donors. Both 60 Vbeta primers and 13 Jbeta primers went into the PCR. Clones were read by immunoSEQ multiplex PCR, and TCRdb kept only the in-frame ones, dropping some. Of under 150,000 clones listed, about four fifths are singletons. Sequencing was performed on PBMCs. These receptors all stem from a woman between 35 and 50 years old in good health and CMV-seropositive.

The gene calls are TRBV28 and TRBJ2-7; 12 bases fit TRBD2. Germline V gene lookup returns CDR1 MDHEN and CDR2 SYDVKM. With 6 bases clipped from V and 4 bases from J, the junction kept 10 bases outside the gene matches. The CDR3 is 16 amino acids. This chain's CDR3 is CASSTPSGRDLYEQYF. The CDR3 region has the DNA TGTGCCAGCAGCACACCTAGCGGGAGGGACCTATACGAGCAGTACTTC.

The chain employs TRBV29-1 and TRBJ2-6, with unresolved D. The CDR3 consists of 12 residues. V was clipped by 6 bases and J by 4 bases, with 7 bases between them. The germline V gene encodes CDR1 SQVTM and CDR2 ANQGSEA. DNA for the CDR3: TGCAGCGTAACCACAGGGGCCAACGTCCTGACTTTC. As protein: CSVTTGANVLTF.

The rearrangement joins TRBV2 to TRBJ2-1; D is perhaps TRBD1 (5 bases). This CDR3 region has 14 residues. V was pared by 4 bases and J by 5 bases, with 12 bases between. Germline assignment: CDR1 SNHLY and CDR2 FYNNEI. In DNA form, the CDR3 reads TGTGCCAGCAGTGGACAGCTAAGGGACAATGAGCAGTTCTTC. This codes for CASSGQLRDNEQFF.

This chain connects TRBV19 to TRBJ2-7; 7 positions match TRBD1. Germline-derived CDR1 and CDR2 are LNHDA and SQIVND (reference sequence). The CDR3 contains 16 residues. V was pared by 3 bases and J by 4 bases, with 12 bases of the junction left unmatched. The CDR3 DNA reads as TGTGCCAGTAGTATGGACTCAGGGGGATTTGAGTACGAGCAGTACTTC. Its translation is CASSMDSGGFEYEQYF. The variable domain in full, with the rest retrieved from reference TRBV19 and TRBJ2-7, is DGGITQSPKYLFRKEGQNVTLSCEQNLNHDAMYWYRQDPGQGLRLIYYSQIVNDFQKGDIAEGYSVSREKKESFPLTVTSAQKNPTAFYLCASSMDSGGFEYEQYFGPGTRLTVT.

The chain combines TRBV4-1 with TRBJ2-1; TRBD2 aligns across 7 bases. Germline CDR1 and CDR2: MGHRA and YSYEKL. Trimming cost V 2 bases and J 4 bases; bases outside gene matches: 14. This CDR3 comprises 18 residues. Here the CDR3 reads CASSQTSPASGTYNEQFF. The CDR3 DNA sequence: TGCGCCAGCAGCCAAACGTCCCCGGCTAGCGGAACATACAATGAGCAGTTCTTC.

The V gene is TRBV6-5, the J gene TRBJ2-2; 11 nucleotides line up with TRBD2. Germline CDR1 is MNHEY and CDR2 is SVGAGI. This CDR3 has 15 residues. V lost 4 bases and J lost 8; bases outside the gene matches: 6. CDR3 nucleotide sequence: TGTGCCAGCAGTTTCGGGACTAGCGGAGGGGGGGAGCTGTTTTTT. This encodes CASSFGTSGGGELFF.

The rearrangement links TRBV7-3 to TRBJ2-2; D is unclear. Germline lookup yields CDR1 SGHTA and CDR2 FQGTGA. The CDR3 is 14 amino acids. V was cut by 2 bases and J by 1 base, with 5 bases left in between. The CDR3 nucleotides read TGTGCCAGCAGCTTACTAGGGAACACCGGGGAGCTGTTTTTT. Its translation: CASSLLGNTGELFF.

The chain uses TRBV28 and TRBJ2-7, with 11 bases fitting TRBD2. This CDR3 comprises 17 residues. V lost 1 base, J lost 2 bases, and 7 bases stayed unmatched. Germline V gene sequence: CDR1 MDHEN, CDR2 SYDVKM. In DNA, the CDR3 is TGTGCCAGCAGTTTATCGACTAGCGGGATTCTTACCTACGAGCAGTACTTC. It translates to CASSLSTSGILTYEQYF.